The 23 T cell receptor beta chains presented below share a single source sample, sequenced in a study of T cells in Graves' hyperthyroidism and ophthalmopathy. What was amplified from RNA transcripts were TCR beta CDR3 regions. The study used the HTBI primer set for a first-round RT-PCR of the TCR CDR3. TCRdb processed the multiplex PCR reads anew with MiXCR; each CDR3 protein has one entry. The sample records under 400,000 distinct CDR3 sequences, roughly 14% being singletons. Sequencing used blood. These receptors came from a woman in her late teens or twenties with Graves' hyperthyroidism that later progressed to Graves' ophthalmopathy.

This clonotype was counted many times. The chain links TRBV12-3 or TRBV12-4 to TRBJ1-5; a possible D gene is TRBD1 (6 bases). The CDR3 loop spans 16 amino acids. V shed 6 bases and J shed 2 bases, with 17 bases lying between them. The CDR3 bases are TGTGCCAGCAGCCCTCCCCCCCCAGGGGGCAATCAGCCCCAGCATTTT. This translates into CASSPPPPGGNQPQHF.

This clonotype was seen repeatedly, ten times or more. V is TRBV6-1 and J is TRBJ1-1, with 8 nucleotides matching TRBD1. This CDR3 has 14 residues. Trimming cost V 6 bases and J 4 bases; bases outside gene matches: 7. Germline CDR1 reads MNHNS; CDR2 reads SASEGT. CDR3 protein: CASRYGQGSTEAFF. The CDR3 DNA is TGTGCCAGCAGATACGGACAGGGCAGCACTGAAGCTTTCTTT.

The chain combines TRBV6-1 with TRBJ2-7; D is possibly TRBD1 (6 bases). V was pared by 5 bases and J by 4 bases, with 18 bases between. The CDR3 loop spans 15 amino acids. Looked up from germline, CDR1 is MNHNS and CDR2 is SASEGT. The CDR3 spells CASSQRAGAKYEQYF. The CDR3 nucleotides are TGTGCCAGCAGTCAAAGGGCAGGGGCTAAGTACGAGCAGTACTTC.

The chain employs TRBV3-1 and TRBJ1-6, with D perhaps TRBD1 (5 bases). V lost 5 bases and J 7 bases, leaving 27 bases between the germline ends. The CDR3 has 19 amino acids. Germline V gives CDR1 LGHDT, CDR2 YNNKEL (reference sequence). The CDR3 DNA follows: TGTGCCAGCAGCTCAAGGACATCAGGCCCGAGCCCCTTAAATTCACCCCTCCACTTT. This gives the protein CASSSRTSGPSPLNSPLHF.

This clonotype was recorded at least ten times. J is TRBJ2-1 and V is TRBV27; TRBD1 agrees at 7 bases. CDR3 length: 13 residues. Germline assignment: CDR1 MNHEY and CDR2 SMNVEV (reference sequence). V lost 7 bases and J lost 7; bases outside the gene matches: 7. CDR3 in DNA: TGTGCCAGCACCGCCTTCAGGGGGAATGAGCAGTTCTTC. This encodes CASTAFRGNEQFF.

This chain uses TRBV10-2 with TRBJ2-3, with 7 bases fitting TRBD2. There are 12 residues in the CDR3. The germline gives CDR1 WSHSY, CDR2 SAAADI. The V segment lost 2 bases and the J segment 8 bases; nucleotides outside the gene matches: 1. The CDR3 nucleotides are TGCGCCAGCAGTGAGGGGGGGGGTACGCAGTATTTT. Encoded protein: CASSEGGGTQYF.

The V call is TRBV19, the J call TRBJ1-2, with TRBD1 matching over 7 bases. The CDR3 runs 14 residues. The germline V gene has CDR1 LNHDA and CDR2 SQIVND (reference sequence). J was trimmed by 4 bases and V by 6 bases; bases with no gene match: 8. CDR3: CASSPPGQPYGYTF. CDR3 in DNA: TGTGCCAGTAGCCCTCCGGGACAGCCCTATGGCTACACCTTC.

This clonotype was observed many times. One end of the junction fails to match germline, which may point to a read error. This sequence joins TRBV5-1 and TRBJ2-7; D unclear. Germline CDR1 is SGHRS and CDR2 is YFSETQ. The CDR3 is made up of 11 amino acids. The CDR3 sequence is CASSSNYEQYF. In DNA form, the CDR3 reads TGTGCCAGCAGCTCGAACTACGAGCAGTACTTC. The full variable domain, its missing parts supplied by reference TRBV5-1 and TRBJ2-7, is KAGVTQTPRYLIKTRGQQVTLSCSPISGHRSVSWYQQTPGQGLQFLFEYFSETQRNKGNFPGRFSGRQFSNSRSEMNVSTLELGDSALYLCASSSNYEQYFGPGTRLTVT.

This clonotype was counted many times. CDR3 coding DNA: TGTGCCAGCAGTGGACAGGGTTGGAGCACAGATACGCAGTATTTT. Its translation: CASSGQGWSTDTQYF. The V and J genes are TRBV2 and TRBJ2-3; 7 nucleotides agree with TRBD1. Germline-derived CDR1 and CDR2 are SNHLY and FYNNEI. Losses at the gene ends were 4 bases for V and 0 bases for J; bases not matched to a gene: 4. There are 15 residues in the CDR3.

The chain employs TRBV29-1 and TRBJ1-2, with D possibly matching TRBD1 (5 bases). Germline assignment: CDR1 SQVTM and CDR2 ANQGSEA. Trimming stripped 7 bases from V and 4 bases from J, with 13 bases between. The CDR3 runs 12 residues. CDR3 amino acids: CSARRGSYGYTF. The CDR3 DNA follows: TGCAGCGCCCGCCGGGGGAGCTATGGCTACACCTTC. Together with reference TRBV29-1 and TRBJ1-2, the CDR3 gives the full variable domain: SAVISQKPSRDICQRGTSLTIQCQVDSQVTMMFWYRQQPGQSLTLIATANQGSEATYESGFVIDKFPISRPNLTFSTLTVSNMSPEDSSIYLCSARRGSYGYTFGSGTRLTVV.

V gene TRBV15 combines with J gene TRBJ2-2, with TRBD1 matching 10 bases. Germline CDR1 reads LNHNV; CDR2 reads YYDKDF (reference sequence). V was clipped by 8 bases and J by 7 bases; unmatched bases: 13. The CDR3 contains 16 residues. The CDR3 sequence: CATQGSDRGLFGELFF. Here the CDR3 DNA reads TGTGCCACCCAAGGGTCCGACAGGGGGCTTTTCGGGGAGCTGTTTTTT. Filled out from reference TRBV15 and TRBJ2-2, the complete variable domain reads DAMVIQNPRYQVTQFGKPVTLSCSQTLNHNVMYWYQQKSSQAPKLLFHYYDKDFNNEADTPDNFQSRRPNTSFCFLDIRSPGLGDTAMYLCATQGSDRGLFGELFFGEGSRLTVL.

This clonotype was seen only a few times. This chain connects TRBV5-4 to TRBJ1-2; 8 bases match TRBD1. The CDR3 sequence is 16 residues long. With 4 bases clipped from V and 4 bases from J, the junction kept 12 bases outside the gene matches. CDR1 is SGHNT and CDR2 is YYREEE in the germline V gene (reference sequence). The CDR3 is CASSLGQGDGGYGYTF. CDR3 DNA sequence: TGTGCCAGCAGCCTAGGACAGGGCGATGGTGGCTATGGCTACACCTTC.

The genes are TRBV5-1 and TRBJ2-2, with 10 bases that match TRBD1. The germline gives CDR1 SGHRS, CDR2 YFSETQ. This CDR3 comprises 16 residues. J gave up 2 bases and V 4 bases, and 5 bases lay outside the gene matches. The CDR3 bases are TGCGCCAGCAGCCCCTCGACAGGGGGCAACACCGGGGAGCTGTTTTTT. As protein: CASSPSTGGNTGELFF.

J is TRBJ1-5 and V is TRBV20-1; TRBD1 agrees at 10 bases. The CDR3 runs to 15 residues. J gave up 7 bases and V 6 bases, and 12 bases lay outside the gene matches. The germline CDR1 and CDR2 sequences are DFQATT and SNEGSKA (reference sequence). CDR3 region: CSATGTGVKRQPQHF. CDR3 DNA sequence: TGCAGTGCAACCGGGACAGGGGTAAAAAGGCAGCCCCAGCATTTT.

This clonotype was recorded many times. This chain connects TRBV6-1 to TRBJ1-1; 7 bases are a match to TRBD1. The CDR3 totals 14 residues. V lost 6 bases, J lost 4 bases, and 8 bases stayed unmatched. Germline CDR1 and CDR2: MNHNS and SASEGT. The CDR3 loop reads CASRGTALFTEAFF. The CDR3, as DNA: TGTGCCAGCAGGGGGACAGCGTTGTTCACTGAAGCTTTCTTT.

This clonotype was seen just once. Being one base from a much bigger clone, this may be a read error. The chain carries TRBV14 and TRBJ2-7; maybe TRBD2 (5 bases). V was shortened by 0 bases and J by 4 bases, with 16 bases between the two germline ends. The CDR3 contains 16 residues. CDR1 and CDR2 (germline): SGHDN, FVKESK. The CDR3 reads CASSQELVGEGYEQYF. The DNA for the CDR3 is TGTGCCAGCAGCCAAGAGTTAGTGGGAGAAGGGTACGAGCAGTACTTC.

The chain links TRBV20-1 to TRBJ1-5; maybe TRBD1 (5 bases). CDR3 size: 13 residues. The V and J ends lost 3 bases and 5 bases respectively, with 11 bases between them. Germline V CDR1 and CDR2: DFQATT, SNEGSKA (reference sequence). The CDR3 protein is CSARGDPDQPQHF. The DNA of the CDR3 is TGCAGTGCTAGGGGGGACCCCGATCAGCCCCAGCATTTT.

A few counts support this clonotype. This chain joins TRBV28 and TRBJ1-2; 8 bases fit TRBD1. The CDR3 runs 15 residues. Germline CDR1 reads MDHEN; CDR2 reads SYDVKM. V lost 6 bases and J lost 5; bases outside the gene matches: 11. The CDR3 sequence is CASRPGQAPGYGYTF. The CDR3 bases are TGTGCCAGCAGACCGGGACAGGCCCCGGGGTATGGCTACACCTTC.

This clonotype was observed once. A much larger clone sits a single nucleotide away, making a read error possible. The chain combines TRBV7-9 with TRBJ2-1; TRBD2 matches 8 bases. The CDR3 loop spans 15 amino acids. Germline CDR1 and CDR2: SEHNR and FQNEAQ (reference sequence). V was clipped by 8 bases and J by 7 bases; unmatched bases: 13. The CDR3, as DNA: TGTGCCAGCGGAACCCTAACGGGAGGGCCGAATGAGCAGTTCTTC. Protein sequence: CASGTLTGGPNEQFF.

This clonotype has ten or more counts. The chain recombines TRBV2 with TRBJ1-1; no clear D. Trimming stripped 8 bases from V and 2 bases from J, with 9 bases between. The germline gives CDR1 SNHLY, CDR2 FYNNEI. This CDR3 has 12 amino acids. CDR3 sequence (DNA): TGTGCCAGCTATCGTGGAAACACTGAAGCTTTCTTT. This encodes CASYRGNTEAFF.

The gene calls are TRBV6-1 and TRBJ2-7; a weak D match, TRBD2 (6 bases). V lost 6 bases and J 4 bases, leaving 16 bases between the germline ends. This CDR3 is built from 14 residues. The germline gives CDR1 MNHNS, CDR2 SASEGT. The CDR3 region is CASRPEAGIYEQYF. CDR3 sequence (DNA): TGTGCCAGCAGACCCGAGGCGGGGATTTACGAGCAGTACTTC.

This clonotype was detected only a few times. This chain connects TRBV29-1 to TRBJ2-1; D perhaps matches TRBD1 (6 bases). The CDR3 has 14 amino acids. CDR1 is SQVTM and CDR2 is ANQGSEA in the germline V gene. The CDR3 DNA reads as TGCAGTATTAAAACAGGGCCATCCTACAATGAGCAGTTCTTC. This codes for CSIKTGPSYNEQFF.

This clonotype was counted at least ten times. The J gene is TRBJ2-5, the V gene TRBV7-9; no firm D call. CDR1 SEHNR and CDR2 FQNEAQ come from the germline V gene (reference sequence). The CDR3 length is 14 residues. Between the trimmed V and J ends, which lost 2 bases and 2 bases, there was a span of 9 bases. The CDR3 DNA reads TGTGCCAGCAGCTTATTCAGGAGACAAGAGACCCAGTACTTC. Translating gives CASSLFRRQETQYF.